This entry concerns a single T cell receptor (beta chain). Its antigen has not been determined. Base qualities are not provided; no much larger clone lies one nucleotide away. This entry belongs to a study of blood T cell repertoires in COVID-19 (dated by TCRdb to between 2020 and 2021). For the study in its entirety: Samples covering the acute and convalescent phases of COVID-19 were provided by collaborators in the United States, Italy and Spain. The prospective study material was composed of cDNA or gDNA derived from T cells, B-cell-depleted T cells, or PBMCs. The dataset comprised deeply sampled blood TCRbeta repertoires from subjects exposed to, actively infected with, or recovered from COVID-19. The repertoires were released in a freely available public database intended as a resource for research on the immune response to SARS-CoV-2. The samples were drawn from the first 160 participants of the ongoing ImmuneRACE study and from 1,200 or so subjects provided by 6 global collaborators. Sample metadata almost always included a de-identified subject ID, COVID-19 status, age in years and sex. Where available, HLA class I and class II types were obtained from metadata supplied by the sample provider rather than from assay-based typing. The research as a whole found: The quantity of clinical and demographic metadata differed by source and by participant and was supplied without curation.

V loses 4 bases, J loses 0 bases, and the germline ends lie 6 bases apart. The CDR3 goes from the cysteine to the phenylalanine over 13 residues. Only the CDR3 portion is preserved as DNA: 39 bases, with reading frame beginning at the first base. The germline V gene (reference sequence) specifies LGHDT as CDR1 and YNNKEL as CDR2. TCRbeta CDR3 regions were amplified from genomic DNA using the immunoSEQ Assay, a bias-controlled multiplex PCR. The original pipeline was this. The number of nucleated cells in each sample was estimated by amplification of reference gene primers within the assay. Sequence reads were collapsed and filtered to measure the absolute abundance of every unique TCRbeta CDR3 rearrangement. For each sample, productive Simpson clonality was calculated as the square root of Simpson's diversity index over productive rearrangements. In TCRdb, the immuneACCESS table is reduced to in-frame sequences with V and J assigned. These tables do not hold every clone; where another copy was compared, an unresolved V gene accounts for under half, and the others remain unexplained. For V, J and clone size, that table is used; D and trimming come from the DNA. The sample records 250,000 to 300,000 clones, 80% to 90% of which are singletons. The ten largest make up 1.5% of the sample.

Samples from volunteer blood donors who had recovered from COVID-19 were contributed by a second Seattle source. Each collaborating institution followed its own protocols to collect whole blood in K2EDTA tubes. For TCRbeta analysis, collaborators shipped samples in one of three forms: frozen whole blood, isolated PBMCs, or DNA extracted from either of those sample types. The rearranged segments are TRBV3-1 (or the pseudogene TRBV3-2) and TRBJ1-1, with the D segment identity uncertain. Sequenced material: peripheral blood. This TCR was sampled from a woman aged 40 to 55 who had recovered from COVID-19. The CDR3 reads as follows: CASSPTLNTEAFF. The DNA sequence is as follows: TGTGCCAGCAGCCCCACATTGAACACTGAAGCTTTCTTT.